A selection of T cell receptor beta chains follows, all from one sample in a study of blood T cell repertoires in COVID-19. The assay was immunoSEQ multiplex PCR, and TCRdb's table has in-frame clones only and misses some. This table holds approximately 250,000 clones, 70% to 90% found once. The source material was PBMCs or T cells enriched from blood (not recorded which). These receptors all come from a woman aged 25 to 39 with acute COVID-19. The CDR3 runs from the conserved cysteine through the conserved F or W. A D gene is named only where the DNA matches it firmly. Clone size appears in some rows only: once, few, many, or a class for an expanded clone.

v_call: TRBV10-2; d_call: TRBD1; clone_size: NA; j_call: TRBJ2-7; cdr3_aa: CASSDHNRGQEQYF; cdr3_nt: TGCGCCAGCAGTGACCATAACAGGGGGCAAGAGCAGTACTTC
v_call: TRBV3-1/TRBV3-2; d_call: NA; clone_size: NA; j_call: TRBJ1-5; cdr3_aa: CASSQGRRPNQPQHF; cdr3_nt: TGTGCCAGCAGCCAAGGCAGGAGGCCGAATCAGCCCCAGCATTTT
v_call: TRBV6-2/TRBV6-3; d_call: NA; clone_size: NA; j_call: TRBJ2-7; cdr3_aa: CASSEGSYEQYF; cdr3_nt: TGTGCCAGCAGCGAAGGGAGCTACGAGCAGTACTTC
v_call: TRBV19; d_call: NA; clone_size: NA; j_call: TRBJ1-2; cdr3_aa: CASSIGTGPYGYTF; cdr3_nt: TGTGCCAGTAGTATAGGCACAGGGCCCTATGGCTACACCTTC
v_call: TRBV5-4; d_call: TRBD1; clone_size: NA; j_call: TRBJ1-3; cdr3_aa: CASSTDRAGNTIYF; cdr3_nt: TGTGCCAGCAGCACTGACAGGGCTGGAAACACCATATATTTT
v_call: TRBV19; d_call: TRBD2; clone_size: NA; j_call: TRBJ2-3; cdr3_aa: CASATPGLAGEAQYF; cdr3_nt: TGTGCCAGCGCAACTCCGGGACTAGCGGGAGAAGCGCAGTATTTT
v_call: TRBV7-9; d_call: NA; clone_size: NA; j_call: TRBJ2-7; cdr3_aa: CASSRGVRGQFGSGATYEQYF; cdr3_nt: TGTGCCAGCAGCCGGGGGGTACGGGGACAGTTCGGCAGTGGGGCAACCTACGAGCAGTACTTC
v_call: TRBV6-5; d_call: TRBD2; clone_size: NA; j_call: TRBJ2-3; cdr3_aa: CASSYGTSILPDTQYF; cdr3_nt: TGTGCCAGCAGTTACGGGACTAGCATTCTTCCGGATACGCAGTATTTT
v_call: TRBV29-1; d_call: NA; clone_size: NA; j_call: TRBJ1-1; cdr3_aa: CSVGTSSGVTEAFF; cdr3_nt: TGCAGCGTGGGTACTTCTTCCGGGGTCACTGAAGCTTTCTTT
v_call: TRBV7-9; d_call: TRBD1; clone_size: NA; j_call: TRBJ1-2; cdr3_aa: CASSSYRGLDYGYTF; cdr3_nt: TGTGCCAGCAGCTCATACAGGGGGCTCGACTATGGCTACACCTTC
v_call: TRBV20-1; d_call: NA; clone_size: few; j_call: TRBJ2-1; cdr3_aa: CSASLGISYNEQFF; cdr3_nt: TGCAGTGCTAGTTTGGGCATTTCCTACAATGAGCAGTTCTTC
v_call: TRBV7-9; d_call: TRBD2; clone_size: NA; j_call: TRBJ2-1; cdr3_aa: CASSFLADNEQFF; cdr3_nt: TGTGCCAGCAGCTTTCTAGCGGACAATGAGCAGTTCTTC
v_call: TRBV21-1; d_call: NA; clone_size: NA; j_call: TRBJ2-4; cdr3_aa: CASSNHFVQGKNIQYF; cdr3_nt: TGTGCCAGCAGCAACCATTTCGTACAGGGTAAAAACATTCAGTACTTC
v_call: TRBV27; d_call: NA; clone_size: NA; j_call: TRBJ2-3; cdr3_aa: CASSLQGHTDTQYF; cdr3_nt: TGTGCCAGCAGTTTACAGGGACATACAGATACGCAGTATTTT
v_call: TRBV3-1/TRBV3-2; d_call: TRBD2; clone_size: NA; j_call: TRBJ2-3; cdr3_aa: CASSHLLAGVADTQYF; cdr3_nt: TGTGCCAGCAGCCACCTACTAGCGGGAGTGGCAGATACGCAGTATTTT
v_call: TRBV6-1; d_call: NA; clone_size: once; j_call: TRBJ1-3; cdr3_aa: CASSEDQGLSGNTIYF; cdr3_nt: TGTGCCAGCAGTGAAGACCAGGGCCTCTCTGGAAACACCATATATTTT
v_call: TRBV12-3/TRBV12-4; d_call: TRBD1; clone_size: NA; j_call: TRBJ2-1; cdr3_aa: CASSPADRGEQFF; cdr3_nt: TGTGCCAGCAGCCCTGCTGACAGGGGAGAGCAGTTCTTC
v_call: TRBV19; d_call: TRBD2; clone_size: NA; j_call: TRBJ2-1; cdr3_aa: CASSVSGAGNEQFF; cdr3_nt: TGTGCCAGTAGTGTTAGCGGGGCGGGAAATGAGCAGTTCTTC
v_call: TRBV4-1; d_call: TRBD1; clone_size: NA; j_call: TRBJ2-7; cdr3_aa: CASSQEFKGQGASYEQYF; cdr3_nt: TGCGCCAGCAGCCAAGAATTCAAGGGACAGGGGGCTTCCTACGAGCAGTACTTC
v_call: TRBV5-1; d_call: NA; clone_size: NA; j_call: TRBJ2-1; cdr3_aa: CASSLEHIRGQFF; cdr3_nt: TGCGCCAGCAGCTTGGAACATATACGGGGACAGTTCTTC
v_call: TRBV7-9; d_call: TRBD1; clone_size: NA; j_call: TRBJ1-4; cdr3_aa: CASSLVSRGLGEDEKLFF; cdr3_nt: TGTGCCAGCAGCTTAGTTTCCAGGGGGCTAGGTGAGGATGAAAAACTGTTTTTT
v_call: TRBV7-2; d_call: NA; clone_size: NA; j_call: TRBJ2-3; cdr3_aa: CASSSSGMLAASTDTQYF; cdr3_nt: TGTGCCAGCAGCTCGTCAGGCATGTTAGCGGCAAGCACAGATACGCAGTATTTT
v_call: TRBV28; d_call: TRBD2; clone_size: once; j_call: TRBJ2-1; cdr3_aa: CASSLYKREGQFF; cdr3_nt: TGTGCCAGCAGCCTGTACAAGCGGGAGGGACAGTTCTTC
v_call: TRBV6-5; d_call: NA; clone_size: NA; j_call: TRBJ1-3; cdr3_aa: CASSGGNTIYF; cdr3_nt: TGTGCCAGCAGCGGGGGGAACACCATATATTTT
v_call: TRBV9; d_call: TRBD1; clone_size: NA; j_call: TRBJ1-2; cdr3_aa: CASSVASRGPNYGYTF; cdr3_nt: TGTGCCAGCAGCGTAGCTAGCAGGGGGCCTAACTATGGCTACACCTTC
v_call: TRBV5-1; d_call: TRBD2; clone_size: NA; j_call: TRBJ2-5; cdr3_aa: CASSRVLAGGQETQYF; cdr3_nt: TGCGCCAGCAGCCGGGTACTAGCGGGAGGACAAGAGACCCAGTACTTC
v_call: TRBV6-1; d_call: TRBD1; clone_size: NA; j_call: TRBJ2-4; cdr3_aa: CASSDSWTGRTGIQYF; cdr3_nt: TGTGCCAGCAGTGATTCCTGGACAGGCCGAACGGGCATTCAGTACTTC
v_call: TRBV28; d_call: TRBD1; clone_size: NA; j_call: TRBJ1-3; cdr3_aa: CASRGFEDRVGNTIYF; cdr3_nt: TGTGCCAGCAGGGGATTTGAGGACAGGGTTGGAAACACCATATATTTT
v_call: TRBV29-1; d_call: TRBD2; clone_size: once; j_call: TRBJ2-1; cdr3_aa: CSVEVIAGPYNEQFF; cdr3_nt: TGCAGCGTTGAAGTAATAGCGGGACCATACAATGAGCAGTTCTTC
v_call: TRBV11-3; d_call: TRBD2; clone_size: NA; j_call: TRBJ2-1; cdr3_aa: CASSLSPYEGGGSSYNEQFF; cdr3_nt: TGTGCCAGCAGCTTAAGTCCCTACGAGGGCGGCGGGAGCTCCTACAATGAGCAGTTCTTC
v_call: TRBV28; d_call: TRBD1; clone_size: NA; j_call: TRBJ2-2; cdr3_aa: CASRKQGSGELFF; cdr3_nt: TGTGCCAGCAGGAAACAGGGGTCCGGGGAGCTGTTTTTT
v_call: TRBV27; d_call: TRBD2; clone_size: NA; j_call: TRBJ2-1; cdr3_aa: CASSSGGRGREQFF; cdr3_nt: TGTGCCAGCAGTTCCGGCGGGAGGGGGCGGGAGCAGTTCTTC
v_call: TRBV5-1; d_call: TRBD1; clone_size: NA; j_call: TRBJ1-1; cdr3_aa: CASSPTGFEAFF; cdr3_nt: TGCGCCAGCAGCCCGACAGGGTTTGAAGCTTTCTTT
v_call: TRBV18; d_call: NA; clone_size: NA; j_call: TRBJ2-1; cdr3_aa: CASSYSGDNEQFF; cdr3_nt: TGTGCCAGCTCATATTCGGGGGACAATGAGCAGTTCTTC
v_call: TRBV2; d_call: NA; clone_size: NA; j_call: TRBJ1-6; cdr3_aa: CASSELGQGTDSPLHF; cdr3_nt: TGTGCCAGCAGTGAATTGGGGCAGGGGACCGATTCACCCCTCCACTTT
v_call: TRBV19; d_call: TRBD1; clone_size: NA; j_call: TRBJ2-2; cdr3_aa: CASSIGTGNTGELFF; cdr3_nt: TGTGCCAGTAGTATTGGGACAGGGAACACCGGGGAGCTGTTTTTT
v_call: TRBV5-6; d_call: NA; clone_size: once; j_call: TRBJ2-1; cdr3_aa: CASSHGRTWNEQFF; cdr3_nt: TGTGCCAGCAGTCACGGACGGACTTGGAATGAGCAGTTCTTC
v_call: TRBV27; d_call: TRBD2; clone_size: NA; j_call: TRBJ2-7; cdr3_aa: CASRGLGLSYEQYF; cdr3_nt: TGTGCCAGCAGGGGACTAGGATTAAGTTACGAGCAGTACTTC
v_call: TRBV5-1; d_call: NA; clone_size: NA; j_call: TRBJ2-3; cdr3_aa: CASSIDSPGTDTQYF; cdr3_nt: TGCGCCAGCAGCATAGACAGTCCGGGCACAGATACGCAGTATTTT
v_call: TRBV6-5; d_call: TRBD1; clone_size: NA; j_call: TRBJ2-3; cdr3_aa: CASSFRQGADTQYF; cdr3_nt: TGTGCCAGCAGTTTTCGACAGGGAGCAGATACGCAGTATTTT
v_call: TRBV12-5; d_call: NA; clone_size: NA; j_call: TRBJ2-3; cdr3_aa: CASGFGTEGGPTDTQYF; cdr3_nt: TGTGCTAGTGGTTTTGGGACGGAAGGGGGTCCAACAGATACGCAGTATTTT
v_call: TRBV28; d_call: NA; clone_size: NA; j_call: TRBJ1-3; cdr3_aa: CASSLSAGSGNTIYF; cdr3_nt: TGTGCCAGCAGTTTAAGCGCAGGGTCTGGAAACACCATATATTTT
v_call: TRBV11-2; d_call: TRBD1; clone_size: NA; j_call: TRBJ1-2; cdr3_aa: CASSLALTGDYGYTF; cdr3_nt: TGTGCCAGCAGCTTAGCCCTTACAGGGGACTATGGCTACACCTTC
v_call: TRBV28; d_call: NA; clone_size: NA; j_call: TRBJ1-5; cdr3_aa: CASSFPPGNQPQHF; cdr3_nt: TGTGCCAGCAGTTTCCCCCCGGGCAATCAGCCCCAGCATTTT